What follows are 9 T cell receptor beta chains derived from one specimen sequenced in a study of T cells in Graves' hyperthyroidism and ophthalmopathy. TCR beta CDR3 region amplification was performed from RNA transcripts. The HTBI set primed first-round TCR CDR3 RT-PCR. TCRdb used MiXCR to reprocess the multiplex PCR reads, holding one entry per CDR3 protein. Among about 380,000 distinct CDR3 sequences listed, approximately 13% were seen once. The sequenced sample consisted of blood. The receptors derive from a man between 25 and 39 years old with Graves' hyperthyroidism that later progressed to Graves' ophthalmopathy.

This clonotype was seen repeatedly, ten times or more. V and J are TRBV12-3 or TRBV12-4 and TRBJ2-2, with 9 bases aligning to TRBD2. Germline trimming cut 6 bases from V and 0 bases from J; bases unmatched to any gene: 5. The CDR3 consists of 16 residues. CDR3 amino acids: CASRPLAGTNTGELFF. CDR3 DNA: TGTGCCAGCAGACCTCTAGCGGGGACGAACACCGGGGAGCTGTTTTTT.

This clonotype was seen only once. A clone one base away is much larger, so this may be a read error. The chain employs TRBV5-5 and TRBJ2-7, with TRBD1 matching over 8 bases. The CDR3 extends over 15 amino acids. V lost 4 bases, J lost 3 bases, and 9 bases stayed unmatched. CDR1 and CDR2 from the germline V gene are SGHKS and YYEKEE (reference sequence). CDR3 loop: CASSARTGSCYEQYF. The CDR3 DNA sequence: TGTGCCAGCAGCGCGCGGACAGGGAGCTGCTACGAGCAGTACTTC. The full variable domain, in which reference TRBV5-5 and TRBJ2-7 provide the parts outside the CDR3, is DAGVTQSPTHLIKTRGQQVTLRCSPISGHKSVSWYQQVLGQGPQFIFQYYEKEERGRGNFPDRFSARQFPNYSSELNVNALLLGDSALYLCASSARTGSCYEQYFGPGTRLTVT.

The chain combines TRBV4-1 with TRBJ2-1, with 7 nucleotides matching TRBD1. Trimming took 1 base from V and 8 from J; bases not matched to a gene: 11. There are 16 residues in the CDR3. Germline CDR1 is MGHRA and CDR2 is YSYEKL. CDR3 loop: CASSQVLEGAEYEQFF. CDR3 sequence (DNA): TGCGCCAGCAGCCAAGTGCTAGAGGGGGCCGAGTATGAGCAGTTCTTC.

V is TRBV4-1 and J is TRBJ1-2; D is undetermined. V lost 4 bases and J lost 0, with 12 bases in between. From germline, CDR1 is MGHRA and CDR2 YSYEKL. This CDR3 spans 15 amino acids. CDR3 nucleotides: TGCGCCAGCAGCCCAATAGGCAGTTCTAACTATGGCTACACCTTC. Translation: CASSPIGSSNYGYTF.

This sequence joins TRBV14 and TRBJ2-7; 8 nucleotides match TRBD2. The V gene end was trimmed by 4 bases and the J gene end by 5 bases; junction bases not matched to a gene: 10. From germline, CDR1 is SGHDN and CDR2 FVKESK. CDR3 length: 15 residues. In nucleotides, the CDR3 is TGTGCCAGCAGCCCCACCGGGACTAGATTTGACGAGCAGTACTTC. Encoded protein: CASSPTGTRFDEQYF. The full variable domain, with the rest looked up from reference TRBV14 and TRBJ2-7, is EAGVTQFPSHSVIEKGQTVTLRCDPISGHDNLYWYRRVMGKEIKFLLHFVKESKQDESGMPNNRFLAERTGGTYSTLKVQPAELEDSGVYFCASSPTGTRFDEQYFGPGTRLTVT.

As to this clonotype: The junction does not match germline at one end; this may be a read error. The J gene is TRBJ2-5, the V gene TRBV7-7; D is tentatively TRBD1 or TRBD2 (5 bases each). CDR1 and CDR2 from the germline V gene are SSHAT and FNYEAQ (reference sequence). The CDR3 loop spans 16 amino acids. The CDR3 DNA is TGTGCTAGCAGCTTAGCCGGGACCGCTAAGAGTGTGACCCAGTACTTC. Translation: CASSLAGTAKSVTQYF.

At least ten counts were recorded for this clonotype. This rearrangement joins TRBV7-9 to TRBJ2-7, with TRBD1 matching over 7 bases. V dropped 5 bases and J dropped 3; count of bases not matched to a gene: 4. This CDR3 spans 13 amino acids. Per the germline V gene, CDR1 is SEHNR and CDR2 is FQNEAQ (reference sequence). Here the CDR3 reads CASSEDRNYEQYF. In DNA form, the CDR3 reads TGTGCCAGCAGCGAGGACAGGAACTACGAGCAGTACTTC.

The sample holds many counts of this clonotype. The chain uses TRBV20-1 and TRBJ2-3, with D unresolved. Germline CDR1 DFQATT, CDR2 SNEGSKA (reference sequence). The CDR3 spans 12 residues. Trimming left V 5 bases short and J 5 bases short, with 11 bases between. For the CDR3, the DNA is TGCAGTGCTCGCCGAGGCTTAGATACGCAGTATTTT. Translated: CSARRGLDTQYF.

This clonotype has ten or more counts. The chain employs TRBV30 and TRBJ1-1; D ambiguous. V was trimmed by 2 bases and J by 5 bases, leaving 15 bases between them. The germline CDR1 and CDR2 sequences are GTSNPN and SVGIG (reference sequence). The CDR3 extends over 14 amino acids. In DNA, the CDR3 is TGTGCCTGGAGTTCGTATCAGGAGGAGACTGAAGCTTTCTTT. It encodes CAWSSYQEETEAFF.